This T cell receptor (beta chain) was sequenced during a study of T cell repertoires in cytomegalovirus infection. Study summary: Public TCR beta signatures indicated both CMV infection and matching HLA type. Study-level results: Public TCR beta family frequency separated CMV-and-HLA carriers, including in an independent cohort.

As to this clonotype: As yet, its antigen is unknown.

MiXCR, run by TCRdb on the reads, gives a single entry per CDR3 protein. The table lists about 920,000 distinct CDR3 sequences, roughly 30% of them singletons. CDR1 and CDR2 (germline): DFQATT, SNEGSKA (reference sequence). The CDR3 covers 15 residues. V shed 5 bases and J shed 2 bases, with 17 bases lying between them. The sample consisted of cultured CD8+ T cells from PBMCs, taken from culture after CMV antigen stimulation. The chain recombines TRBV20-1 with TRBJ2-3, with D perhaps TRBD2 (6 bases). The TCR originated in a human donor in good health (CMV status not recorded). Some clones in this sample may be carry-over from other donors' samples. CDR3 sequence reads: CSAPLWGVNTDTQYF. CDR3 nucleotide sequence: TGCAGTGCTCCCCTGTGGGGGGTGAACACAGATACGCAGTATTTT.